A selection of T cell receptor beta chains follows, all from one sample in a study of T cells expressing NK-cell markers. TCRdb processed the 5' RACE reads again and assigns one entry to each CDR3 protein, with no DNA. The sample spans about 260,000 distinct CDR3 sequences; the ten largest clones claim approximately 0.42%. Sequenced material: blood T cells: a sorted CD56 or NKG2C T cell subset, CD4+ or CD8+ T cells, or bulk PBMC T cells (not recorded which). Every receptor here comes from a young man in good health. Each CDR3 is given with its conserved first and last residue.

v_call	j_call	cdr3_aa
TRBV12-3/TRBV12-4	TRBJ1-1	CASSLRTGVRAFF
TRBV10-3	TRBJ2-1	CAISEVAGHEQFF
TRBV6-5	TRBJ2-3	CATNRDGSTDTQYF
TRBV7-2	TRBJ2-7	CASSRTGGNYEQYF
TRBV30	TRBJ1-2	CAFSSTGNYGYTF
TRBV12-3/TRBV12-4	TRBJ1-3	CASSLGQGNTIYF
TRBV3-1	TRBJ2-1	CASSHDGNLVDEQFF
TRBV24-1	TRBJ2-1	CATPTGTYNEQFF
TRBV5-6	TRBJ2-3	CASSLSLAGGDTQYF
TRBV12-3/TRBV12-4	TRBJ2-3	CASSLASGSFDTQYF
TRBV5-1	TRBJ2-3	CASQEGSDTQYF
TRBV3-1	TRBJ2-5	CASSPGTSGSTYQETQYF
TRBV11-2	TRBJ2-5	CASSLVASGRGGTQYF
TRBV11-3	TRBJ1-1	CASSLGGGEAFF
TRBV20-1	TRBJ2-3	CSARDIAGVKADTQYF
TRBV29-1	TRBJ2-1	CSVEGTSGRGDEQFF
TRBV25-1	TRBJ1-5	CASSGGGRGQPQHF
TRBV3-1	TRBJ1-1	CASSQSGVRGSEAFF
TRBV18	TRBJ2-1	CASSPPITFRDRGNEQFF
TRBV7-7	TRBJ2-2	CASSFGGSPNTGELFF
TRBV20-1	TRBJ2-1	CSARDLRGRNEQFF
TRBV4-2	TRBJ2-1	CASSQVGAGNEQFF